Listed here is a single TCR beta chain. The antigen is not known. Germline V CDR1 and CDR2: DFQATT, SNEGSKA (reference sequence). The CDR3 runs to 14 residues. This entry is derived from a study of monozygotic twins with inflammatory bowel disease. Study-wide results and caveats: Twin pairs that were concordant did not differ from discordant pairs in repertoire similarity, possibly from limited power.

Blood was drawn once per donor, and each sample measured approximately 2.4 ml. With the 5' RACE reads reprocessed, TCRdb shows one record per CDR3 protein and no DNA. With 200,000 to 250,000 distinct CDR3 sequences in the sample, the ten largest clones hold around 7.7%. The specimen sequenced was blood. This rearrangement joins TRBV20-1 to TRBJ1-6; the TCRdb call, TRBD1, lacks DNA for checking. The sequence was collected from a human donor with ulcerative colitis or Crohn's disease, or a healthy co-twin of an affected twin (not recorded which). The CDR3 sequence: CSARVQQGRRPLHF.